The present T cell receptor (beta chain) was sequenced within a study of PD-1 blockade in classical Hodgkin lymphoma. For the study at large: The study gave patients nivolumab 3 mg/kg intravenously every 2 weeks. Study-wide results and limits: Complete responders started with a diversity level that resembled newly diagnosed patients at baseline. Why the repertoires differ is still unclear, perhaps disease activity or prior therapy.

The CDR3 is made up of 12 amino acids. The germline V gene encodes CDR1 SGDLS and CDR2 YYNGEE. The V and J ends lost 0 bases and 7 bases respectively, with 7 bases between them. The sample's time point: cycle 4 day 1 (C4D1), after 6 weeks of nivolumab. Each patient's relapse followed autologous stem cell transplantation, and brentuximab vedotin exposure varied. Best overall response was complete response, partial response or progressive disease in these relapsed/refractory classical Hodgkin lymphoma patients. A word on this clone: Its specificity is not known.

TCRdb's table, derived via immunoSEQ multiplex PCR, lists solely in-frame clones and lacks some. The repertoire holds 64,000 or so clones, with roughly nine tenths as singletons. The sequencing here drew on peripheral blood mononuclear cells (PBMCs), taken before the fourth cycle of nivolumab. The sequence derives from a human donor with classical Hodgkin lymphoma. This sequence joins TRBV9 and TRBJ2-5; D ambiguous. This chain's CDR3 is CASSVALGTQYF. For the CDR3, the DNA is TGTGCCAGCAGCGTAGCTCTTGGGACCCAGTACTTC.